This paragraph covers one TCR beta chain sequence. The count of this clone is one. Its antigen remains undetermined. The record has no base qualities; no much larger clone is one base away. The CDR3, cysteine through phenylalanine, is 13 amino acids long. The sequence is cut down to CDR3 DNA, 39 bases in frame from base 1. The germline V gene encodes CDR1 LNHDA and CDR2 SQIVND (reference sequence). The germline V end is reduced by 9 bases and the J end by 4 bases; junction bases left unmatched: 6. This sample is part of a study of blood T cell repertoires in COVID-19 (dated by TCRdb to about 2020). Notes on the research overall: The collaborator samples originated in the United States, Italy and Spain and spanned the acute and convalescent phases of COVID-19. The material from the prospective study consisted of cDNA or gDNA derived from T cells, B-cell-depleted T cells, or PBMCs. The dataset comprised deeply sampled blood TCRbeta repertoires from subjects exposed to, actively infected with, or recovered from COVID-19. A freely available public database, intended as a resource for researchers studying the immune response to SARS-CoV-2, is where the repertoires were released. The samples were drawn from two sources: the first 160 participants of the ongoing ImmuneRACE study, and 950 to 1,500 subjects contributed by 6 global collaborators. A de-identified subject ID, COVID-19 status, age in years and sex were almost always included in the sample metadata. Where HLA class I and class II types were available, the types were taken from metadata supplied by the sample provider, not from assay-based typing.

TCRbeta CDR3 regions were amplified from genomic DNA by means of the immunoSEQ Assay, a bias-controlled multiplex PCR. For the original study's pipeline: Within the assay, amplification of reference gene primers was used to estimate how many nucleated cells each sample contained. To quantify the absolute abundance of each unique TCRbeta CDR3 rearrangement, sequence reads were collapsed and filtered. For each sample, productive Simpson clonality was calculated by taking the square root of Simpson's diversity index across productive rearrangements. Not all clones reach the TCRdb copy of this immuneACCESS table, which keeps in-frame sequences only. Checked studies attribute under half of the gap to unresolved V genes and leave the rest unexplained. The DNA was the basis for D and trimming; V, J and clone size are from that table. The sample table shows around 370,000 clones, and around nine tenths are seen once. The ten largest clones represent 2.5% to 4% of the sample.

Samples from volunteer blood donors who had recovered from COVID-19 were contributed by a second Seattle source. The collaborating institutions used their own protocols to collect whole blood in K2EDTA tubes. For TCRbeta analysis, collaborator samples were shipped as frozen whole blood, as isolated PBMCs, or as DNA extracted from either sample type. Study-wide findings and limitations: How much clinical and demographic metadata was included differed by source and by participant, and the metadata was provided uncurated.

What was sequenced was peripheral blood. The chain couples TRBV19 to TRBJ2-1; 7 middle bases align to TRBD1. The sequence was obtained from a woman aged 18-29 years who had recovered from COVID-19. The nucleotide sequence reads as follows: TGTGCCAGCCAGGGACAGCCTTACAATGAGCAGTTCTTC. It translates to CASQGQPYNEQFF.